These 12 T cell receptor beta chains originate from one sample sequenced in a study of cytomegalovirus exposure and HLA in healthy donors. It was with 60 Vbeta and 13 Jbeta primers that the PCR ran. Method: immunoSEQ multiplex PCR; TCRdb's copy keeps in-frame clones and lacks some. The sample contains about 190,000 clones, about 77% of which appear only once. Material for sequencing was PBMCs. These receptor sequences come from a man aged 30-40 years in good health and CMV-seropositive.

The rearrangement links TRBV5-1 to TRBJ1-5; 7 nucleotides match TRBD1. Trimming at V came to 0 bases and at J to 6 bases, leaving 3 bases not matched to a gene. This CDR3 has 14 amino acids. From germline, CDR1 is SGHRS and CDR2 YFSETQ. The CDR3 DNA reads TGCGCCAGCAGCTTGGAAGGGGGCAGTCAGCCCCAGCATTTT. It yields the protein CASSLEGGSQPQHF.

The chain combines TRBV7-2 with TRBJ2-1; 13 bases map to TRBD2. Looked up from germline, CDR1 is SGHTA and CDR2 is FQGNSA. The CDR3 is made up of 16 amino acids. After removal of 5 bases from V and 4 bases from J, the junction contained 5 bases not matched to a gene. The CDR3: CASSRRTSGSYNEQFF. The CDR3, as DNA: TGTGCCAGCAGCCGCCGGACTAGCGGGAGTTACAATGAGCAGTTCTTC.

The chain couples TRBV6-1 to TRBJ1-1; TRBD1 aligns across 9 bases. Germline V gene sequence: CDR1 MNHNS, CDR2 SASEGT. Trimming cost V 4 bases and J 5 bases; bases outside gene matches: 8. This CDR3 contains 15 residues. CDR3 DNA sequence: TGTGCCAGCAGTGCACCCGGGACAGGGTGGACTGAAGCTTTCTTT. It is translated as CASSAPGTGWTEAFF.

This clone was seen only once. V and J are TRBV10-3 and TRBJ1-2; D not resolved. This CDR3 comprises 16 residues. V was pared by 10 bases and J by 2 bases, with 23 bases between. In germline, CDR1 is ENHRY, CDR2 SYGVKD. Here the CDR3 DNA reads TGTGCCACCCGCTGGGCCCAAGGAACGGCGAACTATGGCTACACCTTC. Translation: CATRWAQGTANYGYTF.

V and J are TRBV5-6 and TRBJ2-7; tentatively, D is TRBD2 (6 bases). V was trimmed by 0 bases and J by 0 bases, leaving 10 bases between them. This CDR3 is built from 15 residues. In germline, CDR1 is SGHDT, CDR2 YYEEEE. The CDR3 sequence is CASSLVAGNSYEQYF. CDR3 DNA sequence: TGTGCCAGCAGCTTGGTGGCGGGGAACTCCTACGAGCAGTACTTC.

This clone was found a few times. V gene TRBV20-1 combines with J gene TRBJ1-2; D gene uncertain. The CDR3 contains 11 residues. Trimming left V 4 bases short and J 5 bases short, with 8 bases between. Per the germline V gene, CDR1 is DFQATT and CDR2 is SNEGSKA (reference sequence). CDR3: CSATAVYGYTF. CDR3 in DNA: TGCAGTGCTACCGCGGTTTATGGCTACACCTTC.

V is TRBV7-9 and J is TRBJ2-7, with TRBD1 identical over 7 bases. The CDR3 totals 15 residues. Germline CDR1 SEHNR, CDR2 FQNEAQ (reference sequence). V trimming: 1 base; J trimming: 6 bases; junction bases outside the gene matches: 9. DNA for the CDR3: TGTGCCAGCAGCTTAGAAGGGGCAGGGGGTATCGAGCAGTACTTC. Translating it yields CASSLEGAGGIEQYF. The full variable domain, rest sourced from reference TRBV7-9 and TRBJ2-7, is DTGVSQNPRHKITKRGQNVTFRCDPISEHNRLYWYRQTLGQGPEFLTYFQNEAQLEKSRLLSDRFSAERPKGSFSTLEIQRTEQGDSAMYLCASSLEGAGGIEQYFGPGTRLTVT.

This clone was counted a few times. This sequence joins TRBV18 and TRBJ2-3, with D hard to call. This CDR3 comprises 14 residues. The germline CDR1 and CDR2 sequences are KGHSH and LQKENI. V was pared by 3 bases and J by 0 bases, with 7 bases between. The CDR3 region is CASSPSVSTDTQYF. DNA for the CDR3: TGTGCCAGCTCACCGAGCGTCAGCACAGATACGCAGTATTTT.

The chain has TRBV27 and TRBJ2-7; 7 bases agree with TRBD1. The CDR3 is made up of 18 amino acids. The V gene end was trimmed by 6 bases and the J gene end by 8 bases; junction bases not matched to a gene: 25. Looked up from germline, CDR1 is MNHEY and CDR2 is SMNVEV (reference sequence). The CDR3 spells CASSPRAVFRDSPPQQYF. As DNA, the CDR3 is TGTGCCAGCAGCCCCCGAGCCGTATTCCGGGACAGTCCCCCGCAGCAGTACTTC.

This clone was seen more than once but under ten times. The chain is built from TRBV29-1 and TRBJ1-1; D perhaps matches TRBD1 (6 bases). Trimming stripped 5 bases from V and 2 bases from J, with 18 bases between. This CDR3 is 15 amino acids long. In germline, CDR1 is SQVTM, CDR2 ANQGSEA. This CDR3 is CSVSMGGARNTEAFF. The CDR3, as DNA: TGCAGCGTTTCGATGGGGGGGGCGAGAAACACTGAAGCTTTCTTT.

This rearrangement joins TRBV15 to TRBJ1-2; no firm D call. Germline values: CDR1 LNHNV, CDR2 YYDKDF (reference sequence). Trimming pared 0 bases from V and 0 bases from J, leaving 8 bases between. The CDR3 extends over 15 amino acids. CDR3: CATSREARTNYGYTF. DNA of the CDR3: TGTGCCACCAGCAGAGAGGCAAGAACTAACTATGGCTACACCTTC.

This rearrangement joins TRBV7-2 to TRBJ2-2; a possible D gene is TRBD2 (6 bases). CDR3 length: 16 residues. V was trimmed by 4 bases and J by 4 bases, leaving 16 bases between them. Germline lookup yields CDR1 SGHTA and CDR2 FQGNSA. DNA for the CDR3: TGTGCCAGCAGCTATCCTTCGTGGACTACCACCGGGGAGCTGTTTTTT. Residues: CASSYPSWTTTGELFF. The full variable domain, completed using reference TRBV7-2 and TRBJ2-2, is GAGVSQSPSNKVTEKGKDVELRCDPISGHTALYWYRQSLGQGLEFLIYFQGNSAPDKSGLPSDRFSAERTGGSVSTLTIQRTQQEDSAVYLCASSYPSWTTTGELFFGEGSRLTVL.